The clone carrying this T cell receptor beta chain is labeled medium-sized. The length of the CDR3 is 15 residues. Trimming stripped 5 bases from V and 4 bases from J, with 15 bases between. This record comes from a study of tumor-infiltrating lymphocytes in primary liver carcinoma. Without any cell sorting, roughly 20-32 mg of bulk tissue yielded co-extracted RNA and DNA. From approximately 530 ng of total RNA, TCR beta-specific cDNA was reverse-transcribed using a constant-region primer. What produced the TCR beta libraries was three nested multiplex PCR rounds using slightly modified ARM-PCR. Use of TRBV1-TRBV30 forward primers with a C-beta reverse primer characterized the first two PCR rounds, which lasted nine to eleven cycles each. Using its own MiXCR run on the multiplex PCR reads, TCRdb lists one record per CDR3 protein. The table has 95,000 to 150,000 distinct CDR3 sequences, 65% seen once.

The rearrangement joins TRBV12-3 or TRBV12-4 to TRBJ2-1, with D perhaps given as TRBD1 or TRBD2 (6 bases each). This sequence was found in a woman aged 60-75 years with primary liver carcinoma and hepatitis B virus infection. The specimen sequenced was liver tumor tissue from sampling region 1. Subset of the sample: tumor region T1, superior pole. The CDR3 protein is CASSRVRGDYNEQFF. The CDR3 bases are TGTGCCAGCAGTAGGGTTAGGGGGGATTACAATGAGCAGTTCTTC.